Below are 18 T cell receptor beta chains sequenced from a single sample in a study of blood T cells in healthy people across ages. Together with a sample-barcoded 5' primer, a J-beta primer mix was included in a second PCR lasting roughly 6 to 12 cycles. From the 5' RACE reads, TCRdb called clonotypes with MiXCR, one entry per CDR3 protein. Of fewer than 950,000 distinct CDR3 sequences detected, approximately 55% appear once; the ten largest clones hold roughly 40%. Sequenced sample: blood. The receptors were gathered from a man aged 80 or over in good health.

Regarding this clonotype: The junction departs from germline at one end; a sequencing error may be responsible. CDR3 sequence reads: CASSEWAEPYNEQFF. The CDR3 region has the DNA TGTGCCAGTAGTGAATGGGCAGAACCCTACAATGAGCAGTTCTTC. This rearrangement joins TRBV2 to TRBJ2-1; D call uncertain. CDR1 is SNHLY, CDR2 FYNNEI, per germline. The CDR3 runs 15 residues.

The CDR3 sequence: CASSLVASGRAYNEQYF. For the CDR3, the DNA is TGTGCCAGCAGCTTAGTGGCCAGCGGGAGGGCCTACAATGAGCAGTACTTC. The chain carries TRBV7-6 and TRBJ2-7; 10 positions agree with TRBD2. The trim removed 1 base at V and 7 bases at J, leaving 13 bases unmatched. Germline V gene lookup returns CDR1 SGHVS and CDR2 FNYEAQ. This CDR3 has 17 amino acids.

This chain joins TRBV3-1 and TRBJ2-7, with D perhaps TRBD1 or TRBD2 (6 bases each). Germline-derived CDR1 and CDR2 are LGHDT and YNNKEL (reference sequence). V lost 2 bases to trimming and J lost 5 bases, with 16 bases between them. The CDR3 extends over 15 amino acids. CDR3 bases: TGTGCCAGCAGCCAAAGGAGGGGGGCCAAAGACGAGCAGTACTTC. It is translated as CASSQRRGAKDEQYF.

This clonotype appeared a single time. This sequence joins TRBV4-1 and TRBJ2-2; no definite D call. CDR1 MGHRA and CDR2 YSYEKL come from the germline V gene. The CDR3 extends over 13 amino acids. The germline V and J ends were trimmed by 0 bases and 7 bases, with 6 bases remaining between them. CDR3 nucleotide sequence: TGCGCCAGCAGCCAAGAATTTCTCGGGGAGCTGTTTTTT. Amino acids: CASSQEFLGELFF.

The V call is TRBV20-1, the J call TRBJ2-5, with TRBD1 identical over 7 bases. The end of the DNA is better explained by TRBJ2-7, so the J call may be wrong. CDR1 and CDR2 (germline): DFQATT, SNEGSKA (reference sequence). The CDR3 covers 15 residues. The CDR3 nucleotides are TGCAGTGCTGGACGTGACAGGGCTGAGGGGTACGAGCAGTACTTC. Translated, it gives CSAGRDRAEGYEQYF.

The chain links TRBV5-1 to TRBJ2-5; 7 positions match TRBD2. TRBJ2-7 matches the DNA end more closely, so the J call is doubtful. CDR1 SGHRS and CDR2 YFSETQ come from the germline V gene. There are 16 residues in the CDR3. The CDR3 coding sequence is TGCGCCAGCAGCTTGTCGGGACGGGCGGGAGAATACGAGCAGTACTTC. Protein sequence: CASSLSGRAGEYEQYF.

CDR3 in DNA: TGTGCCAGCAAAAAAACGAGACCCACAGATACGCAGTATTTT. Residues: CASKKTRPTDTQYF. This chain uses TRBV2 with TRBJ2-3; D gene ambiguous. The CDR3 loop spans 14 amino acids. Germline-derived CDR1 and CDR2 are SNHLY and FYNNEI. V lost 7 bases to trimming and J lost 2 bases, with 13 bases between them.

This chain uses TRBV7-2 with TRBJ2-6; unclear D gene. This CDR3 comprises 16 residues. Per the germline V gene, CDR1 is SGHTA and CDR2 is FQGNSA. V gave up 5 bases and J gave up 2 bases, with 13 bases separating them. The chain's CDR3 is CASSPQDRTGANVLTF. CDR3 sequence (DNA): TGTGCCAGCAGCCCGCAGGACCGGACTGGGGCCAACGTCCTGACTTTC.

This sequence joins TRBV27 and TRBJ2-1, with a weak D call TRBD2 (6 bases). TRBJ2-7 explains the end of the DNA better; the J call may be wrong. Germline assignment: CDR1 MNHEY and CDR2 SMNVEV (reference sequence). This CDR3 contains 14 residues. The CDR3 bases are TGTGCCAGCAAGAGCGGGCTTTCCTACAATGAGCAGTACTTC. Translated: CASKSGLSYNEQYF.

This clonotype was seen a few times. The rearrangement uses TRBV12-3 or TRBV12-4 and TRBJ2-2; the D is unclear. The CDR3 loop spans 15 amino acids. The ends were cut back, 6 bases at V and 7 bases at J, with 18 bases in the middle. Written as DNA, the CDR3 is TGTGCCAGCAGCCCCAGCCCCGATGGGGTCGGGGAGCTGTTTTTT. Amino acid sequence: CASSPSPDGVGELFF.

This clonotype was detected many times. J is TRBJ2-5 and V is TRBV3-1; D call uncertain. The last part of the DNA fits TRBJ2-7 better; the J call may be wrong. CDR3 length equals 11 residues. CDR1 and CDR2 from the germline V gene are LGHDT and YNNKEL (reference sequence). In DNA, the CDR3 is TGTGCCAGCAGCCAAGGAAACGAGCAGTACTTC. Translated, it gives CASSQGNEQYF.

This clonotype appeared a few times. The chain couples TRBV12-5 to TRBJ2-1; D gene ambiguous. This CDR3 spans 13 amino acids. V shed 4 bases and J shed 4 bases, with 8 bases lying between them. The germline V gene encodes CDR1 LGHNT and CDR2 FRNRAP. The DNA for the CDR3 is TGTGCTAGTGGTTCAACCGCTTACAATGAGCAGTTCTTC. This encodes CASGSTAYNEQFF.

A note on this clonotype: This may arise from a read error, as a much more abundant clone is one base away. The gene calls are TRBV20-1 and TRBJ2-1; a weak D match, TRBD1 (5 bases). The CDR3 is made up of 15 amino acids. V was cut by 3 bases and J by 8 bases, with 20 bases left in between. CDR1 and CDR2 (germline): DFQATT, SNEGSKA (reference sequence). CDR3 in DNA: TGCAGTGCTAGGGCCCACGCCAGGGCTGAGGATGAGCAGTTCTTC. It translates to CSARAHARAEDEQFF.

This chain connects TRBV20-1 to TRBJ2-1; 8 positions match TRBD2. The CDR3 is 15 residues long. The V gene end was trimmed by 0 bases and the J gene end by 4 bases; junction bases not matched to a gene: 5. Germline loops: CDR1 DFQATT, CDR2 SNEGSKA (reference sequence). The CDR3, as DNA: TGCAGTGCTAGAGATGCTAGCGGGCGTTACAATGAGCAGTTCTTC. This sequence encodes CSARDASGRYNEQFF.

CDR3 in DNA: TGTGCCACCAGCAGAGGGGGACTAGCTGTCAATGAGCAGTTCTTC. Amino acids: CATSRGGLAVNEQFF. The chain uses TRBV15 and TRBJ2-1; 9 positions agree with TRBD2. This CDR3 comprises 15 residues. The V gene's germline CDR1 is LNHNV and CDR2 YYDKDF (reference sequence). J gave up 6 bases and V 1 base, and 4 bases lay outside the gene matches. Filled out from reference TRBV15 and TRBJ2-1, the complete variable domain reads DAMVIQNPRYQVTQFGKPVTLSCSQTLNHNVMYWYQQKSSQAPKLLFHYYDKDFNNEADTPDNFQSRRPNTSFCFLDIRSPGLGDTAMYLCATSRGGLAVNEQFFGPGTRLTVL.

This clonotype was observed a few times. An end of the junction does not agree with germline; a read error may underlie this. This chain connects TRBV7-2 to TRBJ1-2, with TRBD1 matching 11 bases. The CDR3 totals 15 residues. CDR1 and CDR2 from the germline V gene are SGHTA and FQGNSA. The CDR3 sequence is CASGGQGASPYRYTF. The DNA of the CDR3 is TGTGCCAGCGGCGGACAGGGGGCCTCTCCCTATCGCTACACCTTC.

CDR3 sequence (DNA): TGTGCCAGCAGGGACCCTAGCGCGCGGGAGCAGTACTTC. Translating gives CASRDPSAREQYF. The genes are TRBV6-1 and TRBJ2-7; a weak D match, TRBD2 (6 bases). This CDR3 spans 13 amino acids. V shed 6 bases and J shed 7 bases, with 16 bases lying between them. In germline, CDR1 is MNHNS, CDR2 SASEGT.

V gene TRBV7-3 combines with J gene TRBJ2-1; 7 positions match TRBD1. V was clipped by 3 bases and J by 8 bases; unmatched bases: 10. The length of the CDR3 is 15 residues. Germline V gives CDR1 SGHTA, CDR2 FQGTGA. CDR3 loop: CASSFSPAQGYEQFF. CDR3 sequence (DNA): TGTGCCAGCAGCTTTTCCCCCGCACAGGGGTATGAGCAGTTCTTC.